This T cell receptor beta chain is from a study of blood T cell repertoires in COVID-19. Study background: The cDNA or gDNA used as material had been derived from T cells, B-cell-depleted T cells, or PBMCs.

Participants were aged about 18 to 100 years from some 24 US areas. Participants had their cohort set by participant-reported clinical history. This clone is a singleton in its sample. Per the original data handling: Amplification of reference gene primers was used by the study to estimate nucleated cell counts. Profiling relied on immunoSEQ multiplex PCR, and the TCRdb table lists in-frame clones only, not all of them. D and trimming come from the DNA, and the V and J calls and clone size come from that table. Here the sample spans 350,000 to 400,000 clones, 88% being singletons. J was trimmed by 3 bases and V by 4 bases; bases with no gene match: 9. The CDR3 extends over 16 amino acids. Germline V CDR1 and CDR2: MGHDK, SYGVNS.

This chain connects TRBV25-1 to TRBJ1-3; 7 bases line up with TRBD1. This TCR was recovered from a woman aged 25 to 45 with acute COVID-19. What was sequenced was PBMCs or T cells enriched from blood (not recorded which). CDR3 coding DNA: TGTGCCAGCAGTGGGTATAGGGGGCTAGGTGGAAACACCATATATTTT. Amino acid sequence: CASSGYRGLGGNTIYF.